This T cell receptor beta chain was captured in a study of T cells in localized non-small cell lung cancer (dated by TCRdb to the early 2020s). Concerning the study at large: T cell repertoires of 236 early-stage NSCLC patients were analyzed, with tumors being compared against uninvolved tumor-adjacent lungs. The cohort was made up of around 250 treatment-naive NSCLC patients whose localized lung tumors had been resected. The mean age of the NSCLC patients was under 70 years, with 130 or so men and 100 to 110 women. The paper as a whole reports these results and caveats: A median of roughly 60 of the top 100 tumor clones were detected in paired uninvolved adjacent lung, and 28 of these tumor clones were also found among the top 100 clones of the paired uninvolved adjacent lung. Because the study design was exploratory, TCR variables were selected using unadjusted p-values without false-discovery rate correction. Higher T cell density in blood was associated with longer overall survival, whereas higher clonality in adjacent lung was associated with shorter survival. The highest T cell clonality was observed in uninvolved tumor-adjacent lung, where clonality exceeded that of tumor, suggesting that antigenic responses were more focused in uninvolved tumor-adjacent lung. Because multi-region tumor sequencing was not performed, intratumor heterogeneity could not be ruled out.

Spanning cysteine to phenylalanine, the CDR3 consists of 15 amino acids. Only CDR3 DNA remains: 45 bases, in frame from the first base. CDR1 and CDR2 are drawn from the germline V gene: MNHGY, SAAAGT. At diagnosis, tumor, uninvolved tumor-adjacent lung and peripheral blood were collected and then preserved as a mix of FFPE and fresh-frozen material. This clone was observed a handful of times. The antigen it recognizes is unknown. One junction end does not reproduce the germline sequence, and a read error may be involved. The immunoSEQ Assay was used to sequence TCR beta CDR3 regions from DNA. The authors' analysis ran thus. To compute T cell density, TCR beta template counts were normalized to usable DNA, which was estimated by amplifying housekeeping genes. Richness was estimated using the preseqR package, with extrapolation to 400,000 templates for PBMC samples and to 120,000 templates for tissue samples. Clonality was defined by subtracting Pielou's evenness from one. To identify tissue-enriched TCRs, differential abundance testing was run on productive amino-acid clonotypes with a minimum total count of 5 and an alpha of 0.1. Repertoire overlap between compartments was quantified with the Jaccard Index and Morisita Overlap Index. GLIPH clustered TCR beta CDR3s with public tetramer-defined viral CDR3s; viral motifs required at least three viral sequences plus V-gene enrichment. TCRdb carries this immuneACCESS record with in-frame sequences only. Its versions omit some clonotypes, under half of them owing to an unresolved V gene in the studies checked, with the rest unexplained. That table gives V, J and clone size, and the DNA gave D and trimming. The table for this sample lists roughly 1,800 clones; 20% to 25% of them were counted only once. The ten largest clones represent 15% to 20% of the sample.

The TCR comes from a male donor at least 60 years old with stage II lung adenocarcinoma. Recombination linked TRBV6-8 to TRBJ2-2; D gene: possibly TRBD1, on 6 matching bases. The sample was lung tumor tissue, taken before any cancer treatment. CDR3 region: CAISSDRTFTGELFF. The nucleotide sequence is given as TGTGCCATCAGTTCGGACAGAACGTTCACCGGGGAGCTGTTTTTT.